One sample yielded the 7 T cell receptor beta chains listed below, sequenced in a study of T cell responses to AZD1222 COVID-19 vaccine. The repertoire was sequenced with immunoSEQ multiplex PCR; TCRdb's copy has only in-frame clones and lacks some. The sample consists of about 94,000 clones, around 89% of them appearing once. The sample here was peripheral blood, taken 28 days after the second AZD1222 dose. The receptors originated from an adult who received the AZD1222 COVID-19 vaccine.

The chain employs TRBV7-6 and TRBJ1-2; D might be TRBD1 (6 bases). Deletions cut 5 bases from V and 10 bases from J, with 23 bases between. CDR3 size: 15 residues. Per the germline V gene, CDR1 is SGHVS and CDR2 is FNYEAQ. The CDR3, as DNA: TGTGCCAGCAGCGTATCAATTGCGGGGGCGGGAGTCTACACCTTC. Residues: CASSVSIAGAGVYTF.

This chain joins TRBV19 and TRBJ2-1, with 8 positions matching TRBD1. Losses at the gene ends were 6 bases for V and 10 bases for J; bases not matched to a gene: 5. The CDR3 extends over 12 amino acids. CDR1 and CDR2 (germline): LNHDA, SQIVND (reference sequence). DNA for the CDR3: TGTGCCAGTAGGGAAAGACAGGGGGAGCAGTTCTTC. Translating it yields CASRERQGEQFF.

This chain connects TRBV28 to TRBJ2-1; the D gene could be TRBD1 or TRBD2 (5 bases each). V lost 2 bases and J lost 12, with 32 bases in between. The V gene's germline CDR1 is MDHEN and CDR2 SYDVKM. This CDR3 has 19 residues. The CDR3 region is CASSLRGRGALGEFVVQFF. CDR3 in DNA: TGTGCCAGCAGTTTAAGAGGTCGAGGGGCCCTGGGAGAGTTCGTGGTGCAGTTCTTC.

The chain employs TRBV15 and TRBJ1-1; D gene uncertain. Germline loops: CDR1 LNHNV, CDR2 YYDKDF (reference sequence). Trimming cost V 1 base and J 4 bases, with 7 bases left between them. This CDR3 has 13 residues. The CDR3, as DNA: TGTGCCACCAGCAGAGCGCCTTTCACTGAAGCTTTCTTT. Translated: CATSRAPFTEAFF.

This rearrangement joins TRBV5-1 to TRBJ2-7, with D possibly being TRBD1 (5 bases). Trimming removed 0 bases from V and 3 bases from J, with 10 bases in between. The CDR3 extends over 14 amino acids. The germline V gene encodes CDR1 SGHRS and CDR2 YFSETQ. The chain's CDR3 is CASSLGFRDYEQYF. In nucleotides, the CDR3 is TGCGCCAGCAGCTTGGGTTTCAGGGACTACGAGCAGTACTTC.

This clone was counted once. This chain uses TRBV5-6 with TRBJ1-1; tentative D call: TRBD1 (5 bases). CDR1 is SGHDT and CDR2 is YYEEEE in the germline V gene. The CDR3 is made up of 13 amino acids. V was trimmed by 6 bases and J by 1 base, leaving 10 bases between them. CDR3 protein: CASTQGRNTEAFF. In nucleotides, the CDR3 is TGTGCCAGCACCCAGGGCCGGAACACTGAAGCTTTCTTT.

The genes are TRBV6-5 and TRBJ1-5, with 9 bases identical to TRBD1. Germline V gene lookup returns CDR1 MNHEY and CDR2 SVGAGI. This CDR3 is 15 amino acids long. J lost 5 bases, V lost 6 bases, and 8 bases had no gene match. This CDR3 is CASRSTGGTDQPQHF. In nucleotides, the CDR3 is TGTGCCAGCAGATCAACAGGGGGCACAGATCAGCCCCAGCATTTT.